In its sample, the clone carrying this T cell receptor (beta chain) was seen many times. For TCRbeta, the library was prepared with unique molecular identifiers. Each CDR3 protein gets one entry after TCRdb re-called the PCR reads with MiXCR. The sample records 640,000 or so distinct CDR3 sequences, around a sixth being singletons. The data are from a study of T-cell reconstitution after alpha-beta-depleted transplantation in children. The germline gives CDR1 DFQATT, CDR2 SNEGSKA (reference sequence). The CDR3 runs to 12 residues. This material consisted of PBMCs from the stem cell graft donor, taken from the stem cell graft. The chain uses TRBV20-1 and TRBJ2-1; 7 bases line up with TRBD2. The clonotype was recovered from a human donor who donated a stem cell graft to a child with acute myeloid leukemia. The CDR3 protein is CSPLREGNEQFF. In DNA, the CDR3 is TGCAGCCCGCTAAGGGAGGGCAATGAGCAGTTCTTC.